This T cell receptor beta chain came from a study of blood T cell repertoires in COVID-19. Study-level information: Samples representing acute and convalescent COVID-19 were sourced from the United States, Italy and Spain.

Libraries were prepared by immunoSEQ multiplex PCR; TCRdb keeps only in-frame clonotypes and omits some of them. Here the sample spans 140,000 to 150,000 clones, around 86% being singletons. The TCR originated in a man aged 45-65 years who had recovered from COVID-19. Sequencing was carried out using PBMCs or T cells enriched from blood (not recorded which).

CDR3 region: CASSLAELAGTLVTQYF. The CDR3 nucleotides read TGCGCCAGCAGCTTGGCCGAGCTAGCGGGTACCCTGGTTACGCAGTATTTT. This rearrangement joins TRBV5-1 to TRBJ2-3, with TRBD2 matching over 8 bases. Losses at the gene ends were 0 bases for V and 8 bases for J; bases not matched to a gene: 14. Germline values: CDR1 SGHRS, CDR2 YFSETQ. CDR3 size: 17 residues.